The clone carrying this TCR beta chain was seen ten or more times. The antigen is not known. Germline-derived CDR1 and CDR2 are LGHDT and YNNKEL (reference sequence). The CDR3 contains 11 residues. V was pared by 9 bases and J by 4 bases, with 1 base of the junction left unmatched. The data belong to a study of HIV-infected children after antiretroviral therapy interruption. Study background: Most children had recorded EBV and CMV exposure. Interruption-arm samples span weeks 0, 12, interruption end (24 or 48), and about 3 years post-study. Overall study findings and caveats: Naive CD4+ CDR3 sharing between time points fell after interruption began. By the end of treatment interruption, naive CD4+ clonality (Gini) increased.

Treatment in this sample: PENTA 11 planned treatment interruption arm or continuous ART arm. RNA-based 3' RACE libraries used unique molecular identifiers. TCRdb re-called the 3' RACE reads through MiXCR, storing one row per CDR3 protein. The sample includes some 51,000 distinct CDR3 sequences, approximately 4% of them seen just once. The sample in question was CD45RA+ CD4+ T cells from PBMCs, pooled from several time points, obtained from a donor given antiretroviral therapy, either interrupted or continuous. Indicated subset: naive CD4+ CD45RA+ CD45RO- T cells. The TCR was taken from a pool of human donors with HIV. This chain joins TRBV3-1 and TRBJ2-3; 7 bases agree with TRBD1. Here the CDR3 DNA reads TGTGCCAGTGGACAGGCAGATACGCAGTATTTT. As protein: CASGQADTQYF.